The clone carrying this T cell receptor (beta chain) has a count of ten or more. Its matching antigen is unknown. The authors ran a second PCR of roughly 6 to 12 cycles using a sample-barcoded 5' primer and a J-beta primer mix. A single record per CDR3 protein comes from TCRdb applying MiXCR to the 5' RACE reads. The top ten hold approximately 51% of the sample, which has around 400,000 distinct CDR3 sequences, over 45% seen once. These data originate in a study of blood T cells in healthy people across ages. Notes on the study in general: Diversity estimates drawn from one million T cells were deemed underestimates.

The sequence was collected from a man aged 55 to 70 in good health. Material for sequencing was blood.

CDR3 protein: CSARTEGDTQYF. The CDR3 DNA reads as TGCAGTGCTAGGACCGAGGGAGATACGCAGTATTTT. The chain is built from TRBV20-1 and TRBJ2-3; possibly TRBD2 for D (5 bases). V was pared by 3 bases and J by 5 bases, with 9 bases between. The CDR3 totals 12 residues. CDR1 is DFQATT and CDR2 is SNEGSKA in the germline V gene (reference sequence).